This T cell receptor beta chain comes out of a study of CD8 T cells in ankylosing spondylitis. For TCR beta, libraries came from quantitative 5'-RACE with molecular barcodes. MiXCR, run by TCRdb on the 5' RACE reads, gives a single entry per CDR3 protein. The table has roughly 240,000 distinct CDR3 sequences, 30% to 40% seen once. V lost 6 bases to trimming and J lost 4 bases, with 15 bases between them. Germline V CDR1 and CDR2: MNHNS, SASEGT. There are 14 residues in the CDR3. This clonotype was counted only a few times. Its antigen remains unknown. General study results and limits: As reported, disease-linked clones showed significant enrichment in matched ankylosing spondylitis synovial fluid. Among TCR beta sequences, a motif of under 10 highly homologous variants appeared characteristic of ankylosing spondylitis blood.

This chain joins TRBV6-1 and TRBJ1-1, with D possibly TRBD1 on 5 matching bases. The source material was blood, either unsorted or a sorted T cell fraction (not recorded which). The sequence was obtained from a male donor with ankylosing spondylitis or in good health (not recorded which). CDR3: CASSNQGRGTEAFF. In DNA form, the CDR3 reads TGTGCCAGCAGCAACCAGGGAAGGGGCACTGAAGCTTTCTTT.